This T cell receptor (beta chain) was identified in a study of blood T cells in healthy people across ages. The study's findings and limits: Strong correlation was found linking TCR beta diversity to naive T cell percentage.

Remarks on this clonotype: Its antigen is not known.

V was shortened by 8 bases and J by 6 bases, with 16 bases between the two germline ends. Germline loops: CDR1 SNHLY, CDR2 FYNNEI. The CDR3 has 13 residues. Peripheral blood was drawn, roughly 10 milliliters per donor. For the second PCR, which ran for roughly 7 to 11 cycles, a sample-barcoded 5' primer and a J-beta primer mix were used. The template-switch adaptor, which had 12 random nucleotides, put a tag on each cDNA molecule. Every sample produced at least 3 million CDR3-containing paired-end reads. Via MiXCR, TCRdb re-called the 5' RACE reads, giving one row per CDR3 protein. Among 1.5 million to 2 million distinct CDR3 sequences listed, 25% to 30% were seen once.

Sequencing input: blood. This receptor was identified in a woman aged 25-40 years in good health. The gene calls are TRBV2 and TRBJ1-2; D is undetermined. CDR3 loop: CASRRMGSHGYTF. CDR3 in DNA: TGTGCCAGCCGCCGTATGGGTTCACATGGCTACACCTTC.